The sequence of this T cell receptor beta chain was determined in a study of blood T cell repertoires in COVID-19. Across the whole study: The cDNA or gDNA used as material had been derived from T cells, B-cell-depleted T cells, or PBMCs.

Participant reports of clinical history set cohort assignment. Up to 2 weeks before entering the study, exposed participants had met a COVID-19 case. Method: immunoSEQ multiplex PCR; TCRdb's copy keeps in-frame clones and lacks some. The repertoire holds a few hundred thousand clones, with around 80% as singletons. The origin of this receptor is a man between 40 and 49 years old who had been exposed to COVID-19. The sequenced sample consisted of PBMCs or T cells enriched from blood (not recorded which).

CDR3 DNA sequence: TGTGCCTGGAGTGTCTCGGGGGATCATGGCTACACCTTC. Encoded protein: CAWSVSGDHGYTF. The chain has TRBV30 and TRBJ1-2, with D tentatively TRBD1 (5 bases). CDR3 length: 13 amino acids. Germline assignment: CDR1 GTSNPN and CDR2 SVGIG (reference sequence). V gave up 0 bases and J gave up 6 bases, with 11 bases separating them.